The rows below give T cell receptor beta chains drawn from one sample of a study of blood T cell repertoires in COVID-19. Only in-frame clones appear in the TCRdb table, and some are missing; sequencing was by immunoSEQ multiplex PCR. The sample includes over 250,000 clones, about four fifths of them seen just once. Sequencing input: peripheral blood. Source of these receptors: a woman aged 45-65 years who had recovered from COVID-19. Each CDR3 is given with its conserved first and last residue. D genes are given only for firm matches. The listing skips clone size in some rows; elsewhere it reads once, few, many or a size class.

j_call v_call clone_size d_call cdr3_nt cdr3_aa
TRBJ1-3 TRBV28 . TRBD1 TGTGCCAGCAGTTCCCTGGGACAGGGGGGATACTCTGGAAACACCATATATTTT CASSSLGQGGYSGNTIYF
TRBJ2-7 TRBV7-3 once TRBD2 TGTGCCAGCAGCAAAAACCCCGCGGGAGGGCCGCAGGAGCAGTACTTC CASSKNPAGGPQEQYF
TRBJ1-1 TRBV4-1 many . TGCGCCAGCAGCCAAGAGCCCTATGAAGGGGCAGGCACTGAAGCTTTCTTT CASSQEPYEGAGTEAFF
TRBJ1-4 TRBV9 . . TGTGCCAGCAGCGTAGGGGCAACCGGGGGTGAAAAACTGTTTTTT CASSVGATGGEKLFF
TRBJ2-1 TRBV5-6 few . TGTGCCAGCAGCCGCCACGGTGAGCAGTTCTTC CASSRHGEQFF
TRBJ2-3 TRBV9 . TRBD2 TGTGCCAGCAGCGTAGTTCCTAGCGGGGGTCCAGATACGCAGTATTTT CASSVVPSGGPDTQYF
TRBJ2-7 TRBV18 . TRBD1 TGTGCCAGCTCTGGAACAGGGGGTAGTTACGAGCAGTACTTC CASSGTGGSYEQYF
TRBJ1-1 TRBV4-3 . . TGCGCCAGCAGCCAAGGACAGCGGGGAGCCTTGAACACTGAAGCTTTCTTT CASSQGQRGALNTEAFF
TRBJ1-1 TRBV18 . TRBD1 TGTGCCAGCTCCCTACACCGGGACAGGAACACTGAAGCTTTCTTT CASSLHRDRNTEAFF
TRBJ2-3 TRBV11-2 . . TGTGCCAGCAGCTTAGTAGTAGATACGCAGTATTTT CASSLVVDTQYF
TRBJ1-4 TRBV7-9 few TRBD1 TGTGCCAGCAGGGCAAACAGGGGAACTAATGAAAAACTGTTTTTT CASRANRGTNEKLFF
TRBJ2-2 TRBV5-1 . . TGCGCCAGCAGCTCGAACCGAGGCGGCACCGGGGAGCTGTTTTTT CASSSNRGGTGELFF
TRBJ2-5 TRBV2 . . TGTGCCAGCAGTGTCGCGGGGACCAGGGAGACCCAGTACTTC CASSVAGTRETQYF
TRBJ2-7 TRBV5-1 . TRBD2 TGCGCCAGCAGCATACGACTAGCGGAGTACTACGAGCAGTACTTC CASSIRLAEYYEQYF
TRBJ2-3 TRBV29-1 . . TGCAGCGTGGAGGGGGCCCGTAGAGATACGCAGTATTTT CSVEGARRDTQYF
TRBJ2-2 TRBV24-1 few . TGTGCCACCAGTGATACGAACAGCCCCAAGCTTCCCGGGGAGCTGTTTTTT CATSDTNSPKLPGELFF